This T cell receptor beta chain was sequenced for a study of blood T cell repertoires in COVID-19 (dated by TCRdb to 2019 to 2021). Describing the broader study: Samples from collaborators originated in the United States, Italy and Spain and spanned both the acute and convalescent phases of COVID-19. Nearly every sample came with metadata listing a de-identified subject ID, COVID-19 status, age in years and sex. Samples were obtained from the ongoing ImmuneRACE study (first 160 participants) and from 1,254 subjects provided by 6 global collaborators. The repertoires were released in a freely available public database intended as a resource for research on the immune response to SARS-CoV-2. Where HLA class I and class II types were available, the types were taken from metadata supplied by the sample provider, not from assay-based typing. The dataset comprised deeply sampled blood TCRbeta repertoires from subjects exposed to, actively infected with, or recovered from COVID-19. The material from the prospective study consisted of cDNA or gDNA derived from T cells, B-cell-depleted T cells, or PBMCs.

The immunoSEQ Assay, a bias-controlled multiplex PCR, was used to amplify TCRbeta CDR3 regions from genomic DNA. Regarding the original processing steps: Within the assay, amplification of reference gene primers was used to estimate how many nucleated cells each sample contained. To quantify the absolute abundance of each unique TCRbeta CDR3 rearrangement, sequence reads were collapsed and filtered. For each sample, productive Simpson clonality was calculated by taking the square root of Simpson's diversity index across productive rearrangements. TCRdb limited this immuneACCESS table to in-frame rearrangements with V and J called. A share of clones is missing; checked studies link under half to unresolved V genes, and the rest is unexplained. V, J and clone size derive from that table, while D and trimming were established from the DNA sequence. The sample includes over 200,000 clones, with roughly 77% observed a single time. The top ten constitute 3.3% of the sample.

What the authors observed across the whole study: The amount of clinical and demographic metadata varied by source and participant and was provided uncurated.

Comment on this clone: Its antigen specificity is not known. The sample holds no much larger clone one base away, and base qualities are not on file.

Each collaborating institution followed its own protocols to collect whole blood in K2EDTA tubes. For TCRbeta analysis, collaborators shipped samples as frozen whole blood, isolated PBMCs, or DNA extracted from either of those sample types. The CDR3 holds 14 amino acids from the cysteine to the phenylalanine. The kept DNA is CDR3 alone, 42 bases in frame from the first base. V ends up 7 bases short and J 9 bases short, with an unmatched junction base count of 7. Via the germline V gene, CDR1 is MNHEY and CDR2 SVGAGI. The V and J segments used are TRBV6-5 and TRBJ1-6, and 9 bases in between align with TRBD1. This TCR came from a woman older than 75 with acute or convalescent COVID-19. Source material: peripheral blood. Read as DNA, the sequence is TGTGCCAGCAACGAACAGGGGGCCGGTTCACCCCTCCACTTT. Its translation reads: CASNEQGAGSPLHF.